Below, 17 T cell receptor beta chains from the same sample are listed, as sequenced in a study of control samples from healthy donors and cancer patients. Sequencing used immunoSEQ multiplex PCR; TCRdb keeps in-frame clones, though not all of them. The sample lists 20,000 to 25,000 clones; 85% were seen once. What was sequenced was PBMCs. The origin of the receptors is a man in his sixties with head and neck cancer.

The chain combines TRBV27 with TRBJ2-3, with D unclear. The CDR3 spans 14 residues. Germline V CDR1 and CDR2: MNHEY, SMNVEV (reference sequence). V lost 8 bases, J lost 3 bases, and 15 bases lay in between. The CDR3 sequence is CASYPLGVTDTQYF. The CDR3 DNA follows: TGTGCCAGCTACCCCCTAGGAGTTACAGATACGCAGTATTTT.

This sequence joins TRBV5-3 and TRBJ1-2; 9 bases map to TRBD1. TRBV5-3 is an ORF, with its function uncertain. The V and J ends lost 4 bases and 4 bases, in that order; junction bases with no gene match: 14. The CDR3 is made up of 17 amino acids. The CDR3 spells CARSAGTGLLRGYGYTF. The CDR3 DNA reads TGTGCCAGAAGCGCCGGGACAGGGTTACTAAGAGGCTATGGCTACACCTTC.

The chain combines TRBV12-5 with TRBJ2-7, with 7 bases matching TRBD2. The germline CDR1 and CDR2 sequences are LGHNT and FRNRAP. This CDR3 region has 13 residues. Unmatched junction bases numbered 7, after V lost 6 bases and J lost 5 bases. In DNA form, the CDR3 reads TGTGCTAGTGGGCCGGGGGGAGGAGACGAGCAGTACGTC. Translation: CASGPGGGDEQYV.

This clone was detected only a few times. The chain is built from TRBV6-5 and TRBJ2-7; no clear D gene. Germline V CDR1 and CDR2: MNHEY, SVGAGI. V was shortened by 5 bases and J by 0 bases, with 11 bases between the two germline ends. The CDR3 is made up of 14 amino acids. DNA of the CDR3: TGTGCCAGCAGTCCCGAACGGAGCTCCTACGAGCAGTACGTC. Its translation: CASSPERSSYEQYV.

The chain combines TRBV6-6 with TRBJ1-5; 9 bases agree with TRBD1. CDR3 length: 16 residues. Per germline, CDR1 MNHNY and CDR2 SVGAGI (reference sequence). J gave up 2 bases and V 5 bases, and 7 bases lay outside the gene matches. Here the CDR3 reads CASSPRTGGGNQPQHF. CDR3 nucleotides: TGTGCCAGCAGTCCGCGCACAGGGGGCGGCAATCAGCCCCAGCATTTT.

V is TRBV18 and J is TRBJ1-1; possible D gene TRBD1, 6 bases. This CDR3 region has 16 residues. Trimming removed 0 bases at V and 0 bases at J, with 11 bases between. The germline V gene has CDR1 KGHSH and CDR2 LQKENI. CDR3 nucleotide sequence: TGTGCCAGCTCACCACCCGTTGGGGGCATGAACACTGAAGCTTTCTTT. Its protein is CASSPPVGGMNTEAFF.

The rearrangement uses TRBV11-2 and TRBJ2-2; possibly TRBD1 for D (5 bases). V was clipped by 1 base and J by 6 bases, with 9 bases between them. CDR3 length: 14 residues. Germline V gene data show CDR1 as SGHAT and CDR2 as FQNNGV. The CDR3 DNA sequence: TGTGCCAGCAGCTTAGTGTCAGGGCCCGGGGAGCTGTTTTTT. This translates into CASSLVSGPGELFF.

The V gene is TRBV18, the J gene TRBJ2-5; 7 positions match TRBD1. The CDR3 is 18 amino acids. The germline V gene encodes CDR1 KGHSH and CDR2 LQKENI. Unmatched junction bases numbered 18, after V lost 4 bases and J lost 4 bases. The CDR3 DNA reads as TGTGCCAGCTCACGTACCCGAACAGGGGACGGGGAAGGAGAGACCCAGTACTTC. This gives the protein CASSRTRTGDGEGETQYF.

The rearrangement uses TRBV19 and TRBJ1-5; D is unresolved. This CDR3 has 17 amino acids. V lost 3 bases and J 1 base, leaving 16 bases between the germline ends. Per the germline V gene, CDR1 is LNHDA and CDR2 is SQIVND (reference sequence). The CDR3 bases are TGTGCCAGTAGTATCTTAGTCGGGAGTAAGAGCAATCAGCCCCAGCATTTT. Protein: CASSILVGSKSNQPQHF.

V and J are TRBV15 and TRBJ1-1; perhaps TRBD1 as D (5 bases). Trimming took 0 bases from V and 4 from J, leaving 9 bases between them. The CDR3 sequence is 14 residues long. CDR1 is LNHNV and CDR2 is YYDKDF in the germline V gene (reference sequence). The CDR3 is CATSRDGRGTEAFF. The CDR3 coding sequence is TGTGCCACCAGCAGAGATGGAAGGGGCACTGAAGCTTTCTTT.

The CDR3 DNA is TGTGCCACCAGCAGCCCCTCGGCAGGGGGCGGAGAGCAGTACGTC. Translating gives CATSSPSAGGGEQYV. The chain has TRBV15 and TRBJ2-7; 8 bases line up with TRBD1. CDR3 length: 15 residues. V lost 3 bases to trimming and J lost 7 bases; unmatched junction nucleotides: 11. Germline lookup yields CDR1 LNHNV and CDR2 YYDKDF (reference sequence).

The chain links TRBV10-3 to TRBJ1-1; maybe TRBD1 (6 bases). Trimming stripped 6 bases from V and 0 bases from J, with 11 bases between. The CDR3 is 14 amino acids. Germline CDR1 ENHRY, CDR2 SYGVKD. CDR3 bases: TGTGCCATCAGGGGGGCAGGTTTGAACACTGAAGCTTTCTTT. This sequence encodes CAIRGAGLNTEAFF.

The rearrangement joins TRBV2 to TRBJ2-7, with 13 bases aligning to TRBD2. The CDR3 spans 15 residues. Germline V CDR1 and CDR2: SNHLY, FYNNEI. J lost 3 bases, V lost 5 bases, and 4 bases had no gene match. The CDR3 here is CASSPGLAGNYEQYV. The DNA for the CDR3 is TGTGCCAGCAGTCCGGGACTAGCGGGAAACTACGAGCAGTACGTC.

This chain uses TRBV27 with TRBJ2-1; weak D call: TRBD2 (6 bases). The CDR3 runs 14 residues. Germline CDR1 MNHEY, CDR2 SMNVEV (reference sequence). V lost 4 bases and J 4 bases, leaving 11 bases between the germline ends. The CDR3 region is CASSSLGLYNEQFF. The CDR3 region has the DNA TGTGCCAGCAGTTCGCTGGGACTTTACAATGAGCAGTTCTTC.

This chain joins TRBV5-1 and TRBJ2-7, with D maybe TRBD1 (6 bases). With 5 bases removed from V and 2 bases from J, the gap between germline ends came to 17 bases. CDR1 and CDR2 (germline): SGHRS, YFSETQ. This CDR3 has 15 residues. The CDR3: CASRLSSDRTYEQYF. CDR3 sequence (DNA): TGCGCCAGCAGGCTTTCTTCGGACAGAACCTACGAGCAGTACTTC.

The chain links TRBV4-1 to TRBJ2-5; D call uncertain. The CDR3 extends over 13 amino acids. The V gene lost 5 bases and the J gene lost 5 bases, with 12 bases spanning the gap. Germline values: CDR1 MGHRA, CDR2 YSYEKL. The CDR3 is CASSMTLRETQYF. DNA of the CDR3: TGCGCCAGCAGCATGACCCTTAGGGAGACCCAGTACTTC.

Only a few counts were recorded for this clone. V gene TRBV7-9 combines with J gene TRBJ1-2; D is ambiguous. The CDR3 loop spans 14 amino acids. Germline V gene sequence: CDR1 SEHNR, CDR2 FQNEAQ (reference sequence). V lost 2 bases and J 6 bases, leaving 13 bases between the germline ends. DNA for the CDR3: TGTGCCAGCAGCTTACGGGAATCCTGGCATGGCTACACCTTC. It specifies CASSLRESWHGYTF.